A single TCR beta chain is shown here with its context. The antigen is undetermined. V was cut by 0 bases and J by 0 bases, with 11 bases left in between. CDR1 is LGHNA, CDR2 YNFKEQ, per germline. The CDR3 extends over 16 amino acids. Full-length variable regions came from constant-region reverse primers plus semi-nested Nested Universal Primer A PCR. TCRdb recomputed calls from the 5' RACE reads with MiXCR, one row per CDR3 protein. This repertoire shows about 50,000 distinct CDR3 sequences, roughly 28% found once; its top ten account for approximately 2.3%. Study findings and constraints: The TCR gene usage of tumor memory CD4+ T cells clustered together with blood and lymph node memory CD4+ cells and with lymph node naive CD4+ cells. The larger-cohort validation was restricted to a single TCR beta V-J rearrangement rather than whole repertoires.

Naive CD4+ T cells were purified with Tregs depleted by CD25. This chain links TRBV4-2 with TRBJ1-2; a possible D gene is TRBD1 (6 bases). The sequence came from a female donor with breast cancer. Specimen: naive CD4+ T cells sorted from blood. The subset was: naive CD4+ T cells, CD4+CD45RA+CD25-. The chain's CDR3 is CASSQDLGQPNYGYTF. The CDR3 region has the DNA TGTGCCAGCAGCCAAGATTTGGGACAACCTAACTATGGCTACACCTTC.